This is a list of T cell receptor beta chains from one sample in a study of T-cell memory formation after mild COVID-19. TCRdb re-analysed the 5' RACE reads in MiXCR, keeping a single row per CDR3 protein. The sample includes about 440,000 distinct CDR3 sequences, about 20% of them seen just once. What was sequenced was PBMCs or a T cell subset sorted from them (not recorded which). These receptors came from an adult woman who had mild COVID-19 (a few samples of this study predate the infection). Cell type and time point are not known. Both conserved end residues are part of each CDR3. The order of the fields is J gene, clone size, V gene, D gene, CDR3 protein, CDR3 DNA. A D gene is named only where the DNA matches it firmly. Size values are once, few and many counts, or a class for expanded clones, and some rows have none.

J: TRBJ2-7; size: few; V: TRBV19; D: TRBD1; CDR3: CASCKGQGIDEQYF; DNA: TGTGCCAGTTGCAAGGGACAGGGAATCGACGAGCAGTACTTC
J: TRBJ1-1; size: few; V: TRBV10-3; D: .; CDR3: CAISESGSPAGEAFF; DNA: TGTGCCATCAGTGAGTCGGGCAGTCCCGCCGGAGAAGCTTTCTTT
J: TRBJ2-5; size: .; V: TRBV20-1; D: TRBD2; CDR3: CSARRRLAGGIQETQYF; DNA: TGCAGTGCTAGAAGACGACTAGCGGGAGGGATCCAAGAGACCCAGTACTTC
J: TRBJ1-2; size: .; V: TRBV29-1; D: .; CDR3: CSVDGTNYGYTF; DNA: TGCAGCGTGGATGGGACAAACTATGGCTACACCTTC
J: TRBJ1-2; size: .; V: TRBV30; D: .; CDR3: CAWTSRVRYGYTF; DNA: TGTGCCTGGACCAGTCGGGTGCGGTATGGCTACACCTTC
J: TRBJ2-7; size: .; V: TRBV12-3/TRBV12-4; D: .; CDR3: CASRLGVGSHEQYF; DNA: TGTGCCAGCAGATTAGGGGTAGGGTCCCACGAGCAGTACTTC
J: TRBJ2-5; size: many; V: TRBV20-1; D: .; CDR3: CSARAGIEETQYF; DNA: TGCAGTGCTAGAGCAGGGATCGAAGAGACCCAGTACTTC
J: TRBJ2-2; size: .; V: TRBV24-1; D: .; CDR3: CATRPGENTGELFF; DNA: TGTGCCACCCGGCCGGGGGAGAACACCGGGGAGCTGTTTTTT
J: TRBJ2-3; size: few; V: TRBV5-1; D: .; CDR3: CASSLARQGGADTQYF; DNA: TGCGCCAGCAGCTTGGCCAGGCAGGGAGGTGCGGATACGCAGTATTTT
J: TRBJ1-2; size: few; V: TRBV10-3; D: .; CDR3: CAISESLGLYGYTF; DNA: TGTGCCATCAGTGAGTCGTTGGGACTCTATGGCTACACCTTC
J: TRBJ2-1; size: few; V: TRBV7-2; D: .; CDR3: CASSNAGASYNEQFF; DNA: TGTGCCAGCAGTAATGCGGGGGCCTCCTACAATGAGCAGTTCTTC
J: TRBJ2-3; size: .; V: TRBV12-3/TRBV12-4; D: .; CDR3: CASSLRDSTDTQYF; DNA: TGTGCCAGCAGTTTACGGGACAGCACAGATACGCAGTATTTT
J: TRBJ2-7; size: .; V: TRBV15; D: .; CDR3: CATSRQGTAYEQYF; DNA: TGTGCCACCAGCAGACAGGGGACCGCCTACGAGCAGTACTTC
J: TRBJ1-3; size: once; V: TRBV18; D: .; CDR3: CASSRSGSDLNSGNTIYF; DNA: TGTGCCAGCTCACGTTCCGGGTCCGACCTGAACTCTGGAAACACCATATATTTT
J: TRBJ2-5; size: .; V: TRBV20-1; D: .; CDR3: CSARGQGIGETQYF; DNA: TGCAGTGCTAGAGGGCAGGGGATTGGAGAGACCCAGTACTTC
J: TRBJ1-1; size: .; V: TRBV7-3; D: .; CDR3: CASSLFGPGVNTEAFF; DNA: .